This entry describes one T cell receptor beta chain. Its antigen is undetermined. These data originate in a study of cytomegalovirus exposure and HLA in healthy donors. It was with 60 Vbeta and 13 Jbeta primers that the PCR ran. The assay was immunoSEQ multiplex PCR, and TCRdb's table has in-frame clones only and misses some. There are 90,000 to 150,000 clones in the sample; around three quarters occur only once, and around 3.3% lies in the top ten. General observations from the study: A later analysis showed TCR association rates differing by HLA locus, peaking at DRB1 and lowest at HLA-C. The authors enumerated over 150 TCR beta chains as linked to cytomegalovirus. CMV antigen specificity of a few CMV-associated chains was confirmed in vitro. CMV serostatus was the only immune exposure information that was available.

In germline, CDR1 is LGHNT, CDR2 FRNRAP. The V end was cut by 7 bases, the J end by 4 bases, with 4 bases between. CDR3 length equals 11 residues. The receptor comes from a woman in her twenties or thirties in good health and CMV-seropositive. Sequencing used PBMCs. The chain couples TRBV12-5 to TRBJ2-2; D is uncertain. CDR3 DNA sequence: TGTGCTAGTGTTCGCACCGGGGAGCTGTTTTTT. Protein sequence: CASVRTGELFF.